This TCR beta chain was profiled in a study of T cells in Graves' hyperthyroidism and ophthalmopathy (dated by TCRdb to the late 2010s). Notes on the research overall: Peripheral blood samples were taken at initial diagnosis, before any treatment was given. After blood sampling, hyperthyroidism patients were treated with methimazole at a starting dose of 30 mg daily, and ophthalmopathy patients were treated with high-dose intravenous methylprednisolone. The paper reports TCR Vbeta CDR3 sequencing of approximately 140 peripheral blood samples: approximately 43 ophthalmopathy, fewer than 85 hyperthyroidism and approximately 17 progressor patients. The approximately 100 discovery patients were randomly split 7:3 into training and test sets. An independent validation cohort of around 19 hyperthyroidism patients and approximately 15 patients who later progressed to ophthalmopathy tested prospective prediction of ophthalmopathy. To identify distinguishing TCR V-J signatures, a discovery cohort of around 100 patients was used, comprising fewer than 45 with Graves' ophthalmopathy and around 57 with stable Graves' hyperthyroidism. The study also compared thyroid tissue and blood T-cell repertoires from more than 5 Graves' hyperthyroidism patients.

Concerning this clonotype: This clone's antigen is unknown. No much larger clonotype is one base removed from it; base qualities were not supplied.

Study-wide conclusions, independent of this receptor: During validation, the model predicted progression to ophthalmopathy a median of around six months ahead of onset, with almost 71% sensitivity and more than 72% specificity. Sample size was not statistically predetermined, and investigators were not blinded to group allocation. Blood samples also contained most of the expanded thyroid clonotypes (frequency above 0.001), which suggests that blood repertoires may reflect thyroid immune responses. In cross-validation, a model built on a 13 V-J signature told ophthalmopathy apart from stable hyperthyroidism with 85% to 90% sensitivity and about 81% specificity, and in testing the same model reached 80%/75%.

TCR beta CDR3 regions were amplified from RNA transcripts. A first-round RT-PCR of the TCR CDR3 used the HTBI primer set with the Qiagen OneStep RT-PCR kit. A second multiplex PCR round built the libraries, followed by size selection and purification. The libraries were sequenced on an Illumina HiSeq2000 using paired-end 100 bp reads. The study's own analysis went as follows. SOAPnuke was used to process the raw data, with reads discarded if the reads contained adapters or uncalled bases, had a mean Phred below 15, or lacked an exact constant-primer or identifier match. High-quality paired reads were merged using COPE v1.2.5, and each unique nucleotide sequence was defined as a clonotype. MiTCR v1.1 was used to align clonotypes to the IMGT TRBV, TRBD and TRBJ reference segments. The analysis was restricted to V-J combinations with a frequency above 0.0001, which together covered roughly 99% of the repertoires. The TCS score was defined as the ratio of F50 (clonal expansion) to E x V (chaos), calculated using BLOSUM62-based TCRdist between CDR3 peptides within each V-J. Welch's t-statistics and random forest reduced around 520 V-J features to around 14, which were used in a naive Bayes classifier (R e1071). Thyroid-blood repertoire similarity was quantified with the Morisita-Horn index. TCRdb's own reprocessing of the public reads used fastp at Q25 and MiXCR and kept productive beta chains. One record per CDR3 amino acid sequence lists the most common genes and DNA. The authors' filters were not applied to this entry. The sample has about 610,000 distinct CDR3 sequences on record, approximately 14% of them singletons. Clones ranked in the top ten supply around 4.1% of the sample.

Ophthalmopathy patients had moderately to severely active disease, with a Clinical Activity Score of 3 or more, a NOSPECS grade of 4 or more, and a disease duration of less than 3 months. Any patient with an uncontrolled infection, another autoimmune disease, pregnancy or lactation was excluded. Clinical symptoms, serum thyroxine and TRAb, thyroid ultrasound, and orbital computed tomography formed the basis for the diagnoses. PBMCs were separated from 10 ml of fresh peripheral blood using Ficoll-Paque density gradient centrifugation. Total RNA was extracted using Trizol reagent, and RNA quality was assessed on an Agilent 2100 Bioanalyzer. V and J are truncated by 7 bases and 1 base respectively, leaving an intervening sequence of 13 bases. The CDR3 spans 14 residues, from the cysteine through the phenylalanine. CDR3 DNA only is kept here, 42 bases in frame from base 1.

The chain was built from TRBV12-3 or TRBV12-4 and TRBJ1-1; the D gene assignment is ambiguous. Sequenced material: blood. This TCR was recovered from a woman aged 40 to 50 with Graves' ophthalmopathy. The CDR3 amino acid sequence is: CASIPGWSNTEAFF. At the DNA level, the sequence is TGTGCCAGCATCCCGGGGTGGTCGAACACTGAAGCTTTCTTT.